This T cell receptor beta chain emerged from a study of vaccination and CD4 T cells after COVID-19. As for treatment: approximately 10-day PBMC culture with coronavirus spike peptide pools or control peptides (ViraFEST assay). Alongside around 9.7 IU/ml IL-2 and roughly 9.5 ug/ml peptide pools, PBMCs were cultured at two million per well. Regarding this clonotype: Its antigen is undetermined.

Between the trimmed V and J ends, which lost 5 bases and 0 bases, there was a span of 7 bases. This CDR3 region has 13 residues. CDR1 and CDR2 (germline): MNHNS, SASEGT. At the Johns Hopkins FTIC core, DNA taken from cultured CD4+ T cells was sequenced by way of the Oncomine TCR Beta short-read assay. TCRdb ran MiXCR on the PCR reads and lists one entry per CDR3 protein. This sample has 9,300 or so distinct CDR3 sequences, with about half found just once. V gene TRBV6-1 combines with J gene TRBJ1-1; D is unclear. The sequence came from a human donor who had recovered from COVID-19. Sequencing was carried out using CD4+ T cells from blood, cultured in vitro. CDR3 nucleotide sequence: TGTGCCAGCAGTCCCCACTTGAACACTGAAGCTTTCTTT. Encoded protein: CASSPHLNTEAFF.